This TCR beta chain was captured by sequencing in a study of tumor-infiltrating lymphocytes in primary liver carcinoma. Whole-study results and caveats: Tumor-blood pairs (like tumor-adjacent pairs) overlapped less than tumor region pairs did.

Germline values: CDR1 SEHNR, CDR2 FQNEAQ (reference sequence). The CDR3 is made up of 15 amino acids. Points on this clonotype: Its antigen is not identified. At one end, the junction sequence differs from germline, possibly due to a read error.

A constant-region primer primed TCR beta cDNA synthesis from about 0.55 ug of total RNA. Sequencing libraries for TCR beta derived from three nested multiplex PCR rounds that used slightly modified ARM-PCR. It was with TRBV1-TRBV30 forward primers and a C-beta reverse primer that the first two PCR rounds were run, at roughly 10 cycles each. A single record per CDR3 protein comes from TCRdb applying MiXCR to the multiplex PCR reads. The sample gives 90,000 to 150,000 distinct CDR3 sequences, 60% to 70% of which show up once; over 7% is in the top ten. Starting material for RNA and DNA co-extraction consisted of about 20-30 mg of unsorted bulk tissue.

V and J are TRBV7-9 and TRBJ1-1, with D hard to call. This TCR came from a woman aged 60-75 years with primary liver carcinoma and hepatitis B virus infection. Input material: liver tumor tissue from sampling region 1. Documented subset: tumor region T1, superior pole. The CDR3 nucleotides read TGTGCCAGCAACTTAACCGACCCAGGAGCCAGTGAAGCTTTCTTT. It yields the protein CASNLTDPGASEAFF.